The present T cell receptor beta chain was sequenced within a study of blood T cell repertoires in COVID-19. At the level of the study: The study drew acute and convalescent COVID-19 samples from the United States, Italy and Spain.

The CDR3 has 15 residues. V lost 5 bases and J 0 bases, leaving 11 bases between the germline ends. Looked up from germline, CDR1 is SGHAT and CDR2 is FQNNGV. Authors' methods: Researchers report that nucleated cell counts were estimated from reference gene primer amplification. Clones were read by immunoSEQ multiplex PCR, and TCRdb kept only the in-frame ones, dropping some. The V and J calls and clone size come from that table; D and trimming were worked out from the DNA. Counted here are roughly 140,000 clones, 70% to 90% occurring once; the ten biggest clones make up about 1.7%. The rearrangement links TRBV11-2 to TRBJ2-1, with D tentatively TRBD1 (6 bases). This clonotype was sampled from a man between 65 and 79 years old with acute or convalescent COVID-19. Sequenced input: peripheral blood. The CDR3 DNA follows: TGTGCCAGCAGCATCGACAGGTCCTCCTACAATGAGCAGTTCTTC. It yields the protein CASSIDRSSYNEQFF. The variable domain in full, with the rest retrieved from reference TRBV11-2 and TRBJ2-1, is EAGVAQSPRYKIIEKRQSVAFWCNPISGHATLYWYQQILGQGPKLLIQFQNNGVVDDSQLPKDRFSAERLKGVDSTLKIQPAKLEDSAVYLCASSIDRSSYNEQFFGPGTRLTVL.